A selection of T cell receptor beta chains follows, all from one sample in a study of lymphopenia after photon versus proton radiotherapy. Clones were sequenced by immunoSEQ multiplex PCR, and TCRdb holds only the in-frame ones, with some missing. The sample lists about 50,000 clones, roughly 90% occurring once. The specimen was peripheral blood, collected from a patient treated with photon-based radiotherapy. These TCRs come from a woman aged 40 to 50 with cholangiocarcinoma. Both conserved end residues are part of each CDR3. The D gene is left open where the match is weak. Expanded clones get a size class; other rows say once, few or many, or leave the size out.

j_call v_call clone_size d_call cdr3_nt cdr3_aa
TRBJ1-3 TRBV11-2 NA NA TGTGCCAGCAGCTTAGGCCCGGTTGACACCATATATTTT CASSLGPVDTIYF
TRBJ1-2 TRBV27 NA TRBD1 TGTGCCAGCAGTCGGGAGGGGACAGGGTATTTTCTAGGTGATGGCTACACCTTC CASSREGTGYFLGDGYTF
TRBJ2-7 TRBV9 NA TRBD2 TGTGCCAGCAGCGCCCGGACTAGCTCGGGCGAGCAGTACTTC CASSARTSSGEQYF
TRBJ1-2 TRBV2 NA NA TGTGCCAGCAGTGAAGCAAGGCAGTTAGACTACACCTTC CASSEARQLDYTF
TRBJ2-2 TRBV29-1 NA NA TGCAGCGTTGAGACTCATCGGGGTGGGGAGCTGTTTTTT CSVETHRGGELFF
TRBJ1-2 TRBV7-6 NA NA TGTGCCAGCAGCTTCCAAACCGCTCGGGGTGGCTACACCTTC CASSFQTARGGYTF
TRBJ1-3 TRBV6-5 NA NA TGTGCCAGCAGTTACCTTTTTGGCGACTCTGGAAACACCATATATTTT CASSYLFGDSGNTIYF
TRBJ2-1 TRBV2 NA TRBD2 TGTGCCAGCACGTTGTCAGCGGGAGCGTGGGATGAGCAGTTCTTC CASTLSAGAWDEQFF
TRBJ1-2 TRBV5-1 NA NA TGCGCCAGCAGCTTGTGGGGAGGAACGGCCTATGGCTACACCTTC CASSLWGGTAYGYTF
TRBJ2-1 TRBV25-1 NA TRBD2 TGTGCCAGCAGTGATCCGGGAGCGGGATTGATCTACAATGAGCAGTTCTTC CASSDPGAGLIYNEQFF
TRBJ2-7 TRBV30 few NA TGTGCCTGGAGTGTACTCGGCGAGCAGTACTTC CAWSVLGEQYF
TRBJ1-5 TRBV6-1 NA TRBD1 TGTGCCAGCAGTCAGGGGGTTAGTCAGCCCCAGCATTTT CASSQGVSQPQHF
TRBJ1-1 TRBV30 NA NA TGTGCCTGGAGTGTTAGCCGTAACACTGAAGCTTTCTTT CAWSVSRNTEAFF
TRBJ1-2 TRBV19 once TRBD1 TGTGCCAGTAGTATTGGTGGGGACAGGGTATTCAATGGCTACACCTTC CASSIGGDRVFNGYTF
TRBJ1-6 TRBV28 NA NA TGTGCCAGCAGTCCCCTAATGAGGGTCGGCGATTCACCCCTCCACTTT CASSPLMRVGDSPLHF
TRBJ1-2 TRBV6-5 once NA TGTGCCAGCAGTGAAGGGAACAGGAGGGGCTACACCTTC CASSEGNRRGYTF
TRBJ1-3 TRBV27 NA NA TGTGCCAGCAGTTTATCGCCCTTTGGAAACACCATATATTTT CASSLSPFGNTIYF
TRBJ2-4 TRBV28 NA TRBD2 TGTGCCAGCAGCCCGGAAGGGAGGGTAGTAACGGGAAACATTCAGTACTTC CASSPEGRVVTGNIQYF
TRBJ2-2 TRBV6-1 NA NA TGTGCCGCAGCACGGGATAACACCGGGGAGCTGTTTTTT CAAARDNTGELFF
TRBJ1-2 TRBV27 NA TRBD1 TGTGCCAGCAGCACACTAGGGGGCAGGGGGTCAATGGGCTACACCTTC CASSTLGGRGSMGYTF
TRBJ2-3 TRBV11-2 NA TRBD2 TGTGCCAGCAGCTTTACCGGGACTAGCGGGTTTAGCACAGATACGCAGTATTTT CASSFTGTSGFSTDTQYF
TRBJ1-3 TRBV2 NA NA TGTGCCAGCAGTGAGAGACTCTCTGGAAACACCATATATTTT CASSERLSGNTIYF
TRBJ1-5 TRBV19 NA TRBD1 TGTGCCAGTAGTATAGGGACAGGGGGCGATCAGCCCCAGCATTTT CASSIGTGGDQPQHF
TRBJ1-5 TRBV30 once TRBD1 TGTGCCTGGAGTAAGGACAGGGTTTTTGGGGATCAGCCCCAGCATTTT CAWSKDRVFGDQPQHF
TRBJ1-5 TRBV2 NA TRBD1 TGTGCCAGCAGCGAGGGACAGGGGAAGTATCAGCCCCAGCATTTT CASSEGQGKYQPQHF
TRBJ1-5 TRBV28 few NA TGTGCCAGCAGTTTAAGACAGGAAGGGAGGCAGCCCCAGCATTTT CASSLRQEGRQPQHF
TRBJ2-7 TRBV19 NA NA TGTGCCAGTAGTATAGGGGGGGTTCGCTCCTACGAGCAGTACTTC CASSIGGVRSYEQYF
TRBJ1-3 TRBV7-6 NA NA TGTGCCAGCAGCTTAGCCCCCGGGTCCTCTGGAAACACCATATATTTT CASSLAPGSSGNTIYF
TRBJ1-2 TRBV19 once TRBD1 TGTGCCAGTAGTACCGGTGGGACAGGGGTTGTCTATGGCTACACCTTC CASSTGGTGVVYGYTF
TRBJ2-3 TRBV18 NA NA TGTGCCAGCTCACCACCCGGGACAACCAGCACAGATACGCAGTATTTT CASSPPGTTSTDTQYF
TRBJ2-3 TRBV7-8 NA NA TGTGCCAGCAGCACCCGGGACTTCTCGGATACGCAGTATTTT CASSTRDFSDTQYF